One and the same sample provided the 8 T cell receptor beta chains below, sequenced in a study of early T cells in non-severe SARS-CoV-2 infection. MiXCR was run by TCRdb on the 5' RACE reads, yielding one entry per CDR3 protein. The table shows approximately 97,000 distinct CDR3 sequences, with 11% occurring only once. The input for sequencing was whole blood, taken at baseline. These receptors came from an adult who was a healthcare worker with PCR-confirmed SARS-CoV-2 infection or an uninfected control (not recorded which).

This clonotype was observed a handful of times. This chain uses TRBV15 with TRBJ1-5, with 10 nucleotides matching TRBD1. The CDR3 consists of 15 residues. Germline CDR1 and CDR2: LNHNV and YYDKDF (reference sequence). Germline trimming cut 5 bases from V and 1 base from J; bases unmatched to any gene: 2. CDR3 coding DNA: TGTGCCACCAGCGGACAGGGGGAAAGCAATCAGCCCCAGCATTTT. Protein sequence: CATSGQGESNQPQHF.

This clonotype was recorded many times. J is TRBJ1-1 and V is TRBV5-4; D is perhaps TRBD1 (5 bases). CDR1 and CDR2 (germline): SGHNT, YYREEE (reference sequence). The CDR3 consists of 15 residues. The germline V and J ends were trimmed by 2 bases and 9 bases, with 20 bases remaining between them. CDR3 sequence: CASSFFGGSRRKAFF. The CDR3, as DNA: TGTGCCAGCAGCTTTTTTGGGGGTTCCCGGCGGAAAGCTTTCTTT.

This clonotype was counted only a few times. The rearrangement uses TRBV12-3 or TRBV12-4 and TRBJ1-6; the D is unclear. V was cut by 3 bases and J by 7 bases, with 10 bases left in between. The CDR3 spans 14 residues. The CDR3 coding sequence is TGTGCCAGCAGTTTCCCGACACCCAATTCACCCCTCCACTTT. This gives the protein CASSFPTPNSPLHF.

This clonotype was observed a few times. This chain joins TRBV7-9 and TRBJ1-1; D uncertain. Germline V gives CDR1 SEHNR, CDR2 FQNEAQ (reference sequence). The germline V and J ends were trimmed by 4 bases and 1 base, with 7 bases remaining between them. This CDR3 spans 13 amino acids. The CDR3 spells CASSSAANTEAFF. CDR3 nucleotides: TGTGCCAGCAGCTCCGCAGCGAACACTGAAGCTTTCTTT. Full variable domain (missing parts from reference TRBV7-9 and TRBJ1-1): DTGVSQNPRHKITKRGQNVTFRCDPISEHNRLYWYRQTLGQGPEFLTYFQNEAQLEKSRLLSDRFSAERPKGSFSTLEIQRTEQGDSAMYLCASSSAANTEAFFGQGTRLTVV.

The rearrangement links TRBV21-1 to TRBJ2-5; the D call TRBD1 from the table was never checked on the DNA. TRBV21-1 is reported as a pseudogene. CDR3 length equals 15 residues. CDR3 sequence reads: CASSSGQGKVETQYF. The DNA for the CDR3 is TGTGCCAGCAGCTCCGGACAGGGGAAGGTAGAGACCCAGTACTTC.

This chain links TRBV12-3 or TRBV12-4 with TRBJ2-6; TRBD1 matches 8 bases. The ends lost 6 bases at V and 4 bases at J; junction bases unmatched: 14. The CDR3 runs 18 residues. The CDR3 nucleotides are TGTGCCAGCAGCCTAGACAGGGGTAGGAGTCTAGGGGCCAACGTCCTGACTTTC. Protein: CASSLDRGRSLGANVLTF.

The CDR3 spells CASSPGIGQGANTGELFF. CDR3 DNA sequence: TGTGCCAGCAGCCCCGGGATAGGACAGGGGGCGAACACCGGGGAGCTGTTTTTT. This chain connects TRBV9 to TRBJ2-2, with 10 bases matching TRBD1. Germline V gives CDR1 SGDLS, CDR2 YYNGEE. The CDR3 is 18 residues long. The junction had 9 bases not matched to a gene; V was cut back by 4 bases and J by 0 bases.

The J gene is TRBJ2-7, the V gene TRBV10-2; TRBD1 matches at 10 bases. The V segment lost 6 bases and the J segment 2 bases; nucleotides outside the gene matches: 7. This CDR3 has 15 amino acids. From germline, CDR1 is WSHSY and CDR2 SAAADI. The DNA of the CDR3 is TGCGCCAGCAGGACGGACAGGGGGGGAGCCTACGAGCAGTACTTC. Protein sequence: CASRTDRGGAYEQYF.